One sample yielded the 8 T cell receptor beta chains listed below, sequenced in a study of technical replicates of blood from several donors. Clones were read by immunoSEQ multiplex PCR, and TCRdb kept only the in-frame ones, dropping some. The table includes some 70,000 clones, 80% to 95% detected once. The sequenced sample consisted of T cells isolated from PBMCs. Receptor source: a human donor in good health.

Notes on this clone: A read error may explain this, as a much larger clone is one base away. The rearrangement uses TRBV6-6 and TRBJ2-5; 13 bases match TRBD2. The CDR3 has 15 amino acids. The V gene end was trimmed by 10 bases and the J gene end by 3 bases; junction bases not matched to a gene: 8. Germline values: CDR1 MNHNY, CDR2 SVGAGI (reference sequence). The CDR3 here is CANTMTSGGKETQYF. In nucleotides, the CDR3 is TGTGCCAACACTATGACTAGCGGGGGGAAAGAGACCCAGTACTTC.

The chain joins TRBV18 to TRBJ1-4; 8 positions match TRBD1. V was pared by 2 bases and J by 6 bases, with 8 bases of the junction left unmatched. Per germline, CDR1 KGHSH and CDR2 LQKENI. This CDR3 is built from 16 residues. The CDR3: CASSPTRGQEDEKLFF. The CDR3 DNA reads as TGTGCCAGCTCACCAACCAGGGGACAGGAAGATGAAAAACTGTTTTTT.

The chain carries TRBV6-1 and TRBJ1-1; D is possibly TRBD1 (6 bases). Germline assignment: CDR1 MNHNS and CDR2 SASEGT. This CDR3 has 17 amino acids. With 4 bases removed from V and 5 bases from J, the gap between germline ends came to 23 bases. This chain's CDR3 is CASSAYALQGLDTEAFF. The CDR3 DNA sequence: TGTGCCAGCAGTGCCTACGCGTTACAGGGTTTAGATACTGAAGCTTTCTTT.

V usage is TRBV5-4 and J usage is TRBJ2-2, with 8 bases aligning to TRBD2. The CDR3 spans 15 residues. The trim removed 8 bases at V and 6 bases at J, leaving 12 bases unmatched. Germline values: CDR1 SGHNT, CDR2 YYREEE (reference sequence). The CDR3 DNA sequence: TGTGCCAGTAGCACGGGAGGGCAGGTGGCCGGGGAGCTGTTTTTT. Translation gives CASSTGGQVAGELFF. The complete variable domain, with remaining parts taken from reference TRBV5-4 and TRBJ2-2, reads ETGVTQSPTHLIKTRGQQVTLRCSSQSGHNTVSWYQQALGQGPQFIFQYYREEENGRGNFPPRFSGLQFPNYSSELNVNALELDDSALYLCASSTGGQVAGELFFGEGSRLTVL.

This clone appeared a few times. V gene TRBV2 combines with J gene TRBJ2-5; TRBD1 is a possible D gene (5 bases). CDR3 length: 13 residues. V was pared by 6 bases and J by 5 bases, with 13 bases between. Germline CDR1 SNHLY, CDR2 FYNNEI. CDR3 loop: CASSSYPGETQYF. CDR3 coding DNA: TGTGCCAGCAGCTCCTACCCAGGGGAGACCCAGTACTTC.

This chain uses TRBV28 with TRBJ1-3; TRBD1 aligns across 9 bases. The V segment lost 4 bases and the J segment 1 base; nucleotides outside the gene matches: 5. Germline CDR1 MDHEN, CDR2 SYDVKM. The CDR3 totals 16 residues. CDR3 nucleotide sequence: TGTGCCAGCAGTTCCCCACAGGGGGCTTCTGGAAACACCATATATTTT. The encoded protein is CASSSPQGASGNTIYF.

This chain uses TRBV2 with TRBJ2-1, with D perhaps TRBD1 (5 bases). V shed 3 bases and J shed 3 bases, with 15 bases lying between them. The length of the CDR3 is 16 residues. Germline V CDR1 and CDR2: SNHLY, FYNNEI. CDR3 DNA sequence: TGTGCCAGCAGTGAGTCTGTTACAGGTTTCTACAATGAGCAGTTCTTC. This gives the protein CASSESVTGFYNEQFF. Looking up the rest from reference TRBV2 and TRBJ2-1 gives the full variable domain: EPEVTQTPSHQVTQMGQEVILRCVPISNHLYFYWYRQILGQKVEFLVSFYNNEISEKSEIFDDQFSVERPDGSNFTLKIRSTKLEDSAMYFCASSESVTGFYNEQFFGPGTRLTVL.

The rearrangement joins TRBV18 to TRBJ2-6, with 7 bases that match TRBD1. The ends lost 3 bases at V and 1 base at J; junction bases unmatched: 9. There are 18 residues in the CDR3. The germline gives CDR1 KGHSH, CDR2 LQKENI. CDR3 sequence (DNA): TGTGCCAGCTCACCTGTCCCGGGACAGAATTCTGGGGCCAACGTCCTGACTTTC. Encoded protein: CASSPVPGQNSGANVLTF.